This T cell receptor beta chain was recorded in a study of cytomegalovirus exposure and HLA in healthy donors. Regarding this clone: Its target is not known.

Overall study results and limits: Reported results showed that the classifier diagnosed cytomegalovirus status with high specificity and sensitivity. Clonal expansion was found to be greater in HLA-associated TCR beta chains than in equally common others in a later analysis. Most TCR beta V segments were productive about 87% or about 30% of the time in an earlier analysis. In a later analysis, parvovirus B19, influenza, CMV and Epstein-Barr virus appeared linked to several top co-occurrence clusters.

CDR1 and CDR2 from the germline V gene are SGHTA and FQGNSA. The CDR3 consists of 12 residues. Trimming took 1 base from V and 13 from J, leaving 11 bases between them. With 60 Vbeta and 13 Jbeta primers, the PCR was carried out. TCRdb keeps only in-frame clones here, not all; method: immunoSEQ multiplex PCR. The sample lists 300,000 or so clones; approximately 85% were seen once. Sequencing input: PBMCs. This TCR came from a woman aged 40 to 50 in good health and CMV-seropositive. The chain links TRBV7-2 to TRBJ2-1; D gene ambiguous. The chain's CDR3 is CASSLDVEPQFF. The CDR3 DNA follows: TGTGCCAGCAGCTTAGATGTCGAGCCCCAGTTCTTC.